This TCR beta chain was sequenced in a study of control samples from healthy donors and cancer patients. The CDR3 is 13 amino acids. V lost 2 bases and J lost 6, with 10 bases in between. Germline loops: CDR1 SNHLY, CDR2 FYNNEI. This table comes from immunoSEQ multiplex PCR, and its TCRdb copy is limited to in-frame clones, with some not included. The sample lists about 92,000 clones; roughly four fifths were seen once. This clone showed up just once. This chain uses TRBV2 with TRBJ1-2; D uncertain. The TCR comes from a woman aged 60-70 years in good health. Sequencing was performed on blood. CDR3 amino acids: CASSEISGDGYTF. The CDR3 nucleotides read TGTGCCAGCAGTGAAATTAGTGGGGATGGCTACACCTTC.